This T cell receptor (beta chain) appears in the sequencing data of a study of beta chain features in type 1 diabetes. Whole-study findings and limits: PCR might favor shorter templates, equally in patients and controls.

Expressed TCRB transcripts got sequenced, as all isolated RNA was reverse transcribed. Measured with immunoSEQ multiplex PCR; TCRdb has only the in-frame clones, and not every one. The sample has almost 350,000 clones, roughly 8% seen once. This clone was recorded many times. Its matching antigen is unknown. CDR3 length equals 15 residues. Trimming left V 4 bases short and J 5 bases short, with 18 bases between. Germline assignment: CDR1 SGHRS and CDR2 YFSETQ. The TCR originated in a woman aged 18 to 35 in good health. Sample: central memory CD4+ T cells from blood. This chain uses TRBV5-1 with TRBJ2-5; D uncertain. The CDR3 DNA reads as TGCGCCAGCAGCCACCAACAGCCCCGTCGGGAGACCCAGTACTTC. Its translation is CASSHQQPRRETQYF.